These 5 T cell receptor beta chains were all obtained from the same sample, sequenced in a study of regulatory T cells in long-lasting Graves disease. Combining iRepertoire HTBI primers with Arm-PCR of CDR3 regions, the authors built TCR beta libraries. TCRdb re-analysed the multiplex PCR reads in MiXCR, keeping a single row per CDR3 protein. The data contain fewer than 550,000 distinct CDR3 sequences, roughly 15% of them seen just once; the ten biggest clones take up about 23%. Indicated time point: newly diagnosed GD, antithyroid drugs for less than 3 months. PBMC RNA was the source of the TCR library. This sample was also put to use in a study of T cells in Graves' hyperthyroidism and ophthalmopathy.

The source was peripheral blood mononuclear cells (PBMCs), collected at new diagnosis, from a patient treated with antithyroid drugs. The receptors originated from a woman in her late teens or twenties with Graves disease.

A few counts support this clonotype. The chain employs TRBV30 and TRBJ2-7; 10 nucleotides line up with TRBD1. CDR1 is GTSNPN and CDR2 is SVGIG in the germline V gene (reference sequence). CDR3 length equals 15 residues. Trimming removed 3 bases from V and 4 bases from J; junction bases left unmatched: 9. The CDR3 nucleotides are TGTGCCTGGAGACACAAGGGACAGGGGCGGTACGAGCAGTACTTC. Translating gives CAWRHKGQGRYEQYF.

This clonotype was seen many times. V is TRBV3-1 and J is TRBJ2-7; TRBD1 matches at 7 bases. Losses at the gene ends were 4 bases for V and 7 bases for J; bases not matched to a gene: 7. Germline CDR1 LGHDT, CDR2 YNNKEL (reference sequence). This CDR3 region has 13 residues. CDR3 DNA: TGTGCCAGCAGCCTAGAAGCAGGGGGTGAGCAGTACTTC. Encoded protein: CASSLEAGGEQYF.

This clonotype was counted many times. This chain links TRBV28 with TRBJ1-5; D perhaps matches TRBD1 (6 bases). The length of the CDR3 is 12 residues. In germline, CDR1 is MDHEN, CDR2 SYDVKM. V was pared by 3 bases and J by 9 bases, with 9 bases between. CDR3 nucleotide sequence: TGTGCCAGCAGTTTTAGGGGGGGGCCCCAGCATTTT. Amino acid sequence: CASSFRGGPQHF. The full variable domain, with the rest looked up from reference TRBV28 and TRBJ1-5, is DVKVTQSSRYLVKRTGEKVFLECVQDMDHENMFWYRQDPGLGLRLIYFSYDVKMKEKGDIPEGYSVSREKKERFSLILESASTNQTSMYLCASSFRGGPQHFGDGTRLSIL.

This clonotype was observed a handful of times. The chain carries TRBV7-9 and TRBJ1-3; D is unresolved. Germline V gives CDR1 SEHNR, CDR2 FQNEAQ (reference sequence). The V end was cut by 4 bases, the J end by 0 bases, with 13 bases between. The CDR3 sequence is 16 residues long. The CDR3 protein is CASSYQVHVSGNTIYF. Written as DNA, the CDR3 is TGTGCCAGCAGCTATCAGGTCCACGTCTCTGGAAACACCATATATTTT.

At least ten counts were recorded for this clonotype. The chain combines TRBV7-9 with TRBJ2-5; 11 nucleotides agree with TRBD2. The trim removed 2 bases at V and 2 bases at J, leaving 7 bases unmatched. The CDR3 is 17 amino acids. The germline gives CDR1 SEHNR, CDR2 FQNEAQ (reference sequence). In nucleotides, the CDR3 is TGTGCCAGCAGCTTAAAACTAGCGGGAGCGCTACAAGAGACCCAGTACTTC. Residues: CASSLKLAGALQETQYF. The variable domain in full, with the rest retrieved from reference TRBV7-9 and TRBJ2-5, is DTGVSQNPRHKITKRGQNVTFRCDPISEHNRLYWYRQTLGQGPEFLTYFQNEAQLEKSRLLSDRFSAERPKGSFSTLEIQRTEQGDSAMYLCASSLKLAGALQETQYFGPGTRLLVL.